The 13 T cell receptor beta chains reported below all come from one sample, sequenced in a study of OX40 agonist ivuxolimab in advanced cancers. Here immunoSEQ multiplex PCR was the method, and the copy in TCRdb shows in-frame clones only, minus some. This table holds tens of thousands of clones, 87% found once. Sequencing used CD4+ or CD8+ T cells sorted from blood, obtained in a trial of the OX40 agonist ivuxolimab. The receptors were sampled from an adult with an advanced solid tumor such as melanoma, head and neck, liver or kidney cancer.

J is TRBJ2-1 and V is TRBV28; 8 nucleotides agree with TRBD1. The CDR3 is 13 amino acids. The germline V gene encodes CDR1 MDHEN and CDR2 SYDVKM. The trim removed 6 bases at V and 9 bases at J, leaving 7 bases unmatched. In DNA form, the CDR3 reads TGTGCCAGCAGACTATCAGGGGGCCGTGAGCAGTTCTTC. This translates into CASRLSGGREQFF. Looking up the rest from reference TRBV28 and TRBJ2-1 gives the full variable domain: DVKVTQSSRYLVKRTGEKVFLECVQDMDHENMFWYRQDPGLGLRLIYFSYDVKMKEKGDIPEGYSVSREKKERFSLILESASTNQTSMYLCASRLSGGREQFFGPGTRLTVL.

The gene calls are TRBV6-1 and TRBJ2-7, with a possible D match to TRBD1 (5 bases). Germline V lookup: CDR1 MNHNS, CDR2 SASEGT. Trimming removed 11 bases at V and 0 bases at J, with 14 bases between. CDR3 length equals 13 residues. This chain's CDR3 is CAAGKQDSYEQYF. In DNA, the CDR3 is TGTGCCGCCGGTAAACAGGACTCCTACGAGCAGTACTTC.

The CDR3 spells CASSLAPALGQYF. The CDR3 DNA is TGTGCCAGCAGCTTAGCGCCAGCTCTGGGGCAGTACTTC. V gene TRBV7-6 combines with J gene TRBJ2-7; D is uncertain. The V end lost 0 bases, the J end lost 9 bases, and 12 bases lay between the germline ends. The CDR3 loop spans 13 amino acids. Germline assignment: CDR1 SGHVS and CDR2 FNYEAQ.

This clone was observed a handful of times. CDR3 sequence (DNA): TGTGCCAGCAGTGAGACTAGCGGAGGCACAGATACGCAGTATTTT. Its protein product is CASSETSGGTDTQYF. The V and J genes are TRBV6-4 and TRBJ2-3, with TRBD2 matching over 9 bases. CDR1 is MRHNA and CDR2 is SNTAGT in the germline V gene. The CDR3 consists of 15 residues. V lost 3 bases, J lost 1 base, and 2 bases stayed unmatched.

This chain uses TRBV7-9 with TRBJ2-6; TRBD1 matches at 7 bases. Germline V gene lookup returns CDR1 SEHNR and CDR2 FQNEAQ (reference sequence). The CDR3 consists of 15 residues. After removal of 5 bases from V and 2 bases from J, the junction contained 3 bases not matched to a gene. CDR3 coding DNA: TGTGCCAGCAGCCCCCAGGGGGCTGGGGCCAACGTCCTGACTTTC. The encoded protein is CASSPQGAGANVLTF. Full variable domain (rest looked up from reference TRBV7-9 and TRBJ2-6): DTGVSQNPRHKITKRGQNVTFRCDPISEHNRLYWYRQTLGQGPEFLTYFQNEAQLEKSRLLSDRFSAERPKGSFSTLEIQRTEQGDSAMYLCASSPQGAGANVLTFGAGSRLTVL.

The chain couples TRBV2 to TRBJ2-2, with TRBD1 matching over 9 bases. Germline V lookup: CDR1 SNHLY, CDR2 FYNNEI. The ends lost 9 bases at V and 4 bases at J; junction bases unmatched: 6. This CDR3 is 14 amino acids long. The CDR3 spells CASSRDRVTGELFF. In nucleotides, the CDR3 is TGTGCCAGTTCCAGGGACAGGGTCACCGGGGAGCTGTTTTTT.

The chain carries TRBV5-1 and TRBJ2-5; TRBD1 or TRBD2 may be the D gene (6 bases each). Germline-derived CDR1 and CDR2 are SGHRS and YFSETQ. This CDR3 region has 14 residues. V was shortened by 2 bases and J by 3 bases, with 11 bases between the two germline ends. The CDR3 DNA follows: TGCGCCAGCAGCTTCGGGGGCCTAGAAGAGACCCAGTACTTC. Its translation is CASSFGGLEETQYF.

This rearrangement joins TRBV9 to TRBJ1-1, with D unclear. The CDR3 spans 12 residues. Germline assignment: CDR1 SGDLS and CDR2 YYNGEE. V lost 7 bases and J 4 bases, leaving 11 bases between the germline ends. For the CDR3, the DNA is TGTGCCAGCTTCAAGAGTCCCACTGAAGCTTTCTTT. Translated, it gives CASFKSPTEAFF. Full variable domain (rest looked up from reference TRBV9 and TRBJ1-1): DSGVTQTPKHLITATGQRVTLRCSPRSGDLSVYWYQQSLDQGLQFLIQYYNGEERAKGNILERFSAQQFPDLHSELNLSSLELGDSALYFCASFKSPTEAFFGQGTRLTVV.

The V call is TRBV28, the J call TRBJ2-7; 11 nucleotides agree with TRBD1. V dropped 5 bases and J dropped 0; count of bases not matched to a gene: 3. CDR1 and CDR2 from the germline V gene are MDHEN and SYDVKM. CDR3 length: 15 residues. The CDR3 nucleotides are TGTGCCAGCAGTGGACAGGGGGCCCCCTCCTACGAGCAGTACTTC. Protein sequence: CASSGQGAPSYEQYF.

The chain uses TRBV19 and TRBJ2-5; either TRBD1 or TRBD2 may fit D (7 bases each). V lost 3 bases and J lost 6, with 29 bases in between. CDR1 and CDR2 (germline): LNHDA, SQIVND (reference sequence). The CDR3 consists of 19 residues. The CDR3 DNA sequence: TGTGCCAGTAGTATGGGGGCCCCCATGGGCAGGGGGAGCGGGAAGACCCAGTACTTC. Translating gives CASSMGAPMGRGSGKTQYF.

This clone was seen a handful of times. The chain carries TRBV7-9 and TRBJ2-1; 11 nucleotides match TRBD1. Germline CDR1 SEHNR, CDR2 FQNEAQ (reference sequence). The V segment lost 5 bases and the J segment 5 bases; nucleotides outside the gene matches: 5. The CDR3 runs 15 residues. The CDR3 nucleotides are TGTGCCAGCAGCACCACGGGACAGGGGGACAATGAGCAGTTCTTC. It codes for CASSTTGQGDNEQFF.

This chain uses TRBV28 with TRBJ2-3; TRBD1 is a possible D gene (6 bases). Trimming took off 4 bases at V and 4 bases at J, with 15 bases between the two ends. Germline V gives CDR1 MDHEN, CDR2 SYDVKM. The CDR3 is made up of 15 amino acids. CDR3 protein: CASSSNRQAPDTQYF. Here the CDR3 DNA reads TGTGCCAGCAGTTCCAATCGACAGGCCCCAGATACGCAGTATTTT.

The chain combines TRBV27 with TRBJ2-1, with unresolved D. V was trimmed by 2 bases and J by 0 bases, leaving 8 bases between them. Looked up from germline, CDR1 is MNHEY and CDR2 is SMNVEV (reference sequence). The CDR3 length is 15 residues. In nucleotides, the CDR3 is TGTGCCAGCAGTTTAAGGCAGAACTCCTACAATGAGCAGTTCTTC. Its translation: CASSLRQNSYNEQFF.